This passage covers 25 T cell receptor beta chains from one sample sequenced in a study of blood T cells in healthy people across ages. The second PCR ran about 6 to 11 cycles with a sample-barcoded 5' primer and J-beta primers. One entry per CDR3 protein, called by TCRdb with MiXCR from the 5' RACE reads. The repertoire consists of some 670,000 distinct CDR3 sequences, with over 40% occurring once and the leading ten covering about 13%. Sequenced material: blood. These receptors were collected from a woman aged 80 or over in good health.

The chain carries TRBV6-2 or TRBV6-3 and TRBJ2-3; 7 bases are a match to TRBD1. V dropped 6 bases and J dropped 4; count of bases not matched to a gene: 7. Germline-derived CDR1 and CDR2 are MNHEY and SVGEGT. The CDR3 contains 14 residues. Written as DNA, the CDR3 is TGTGCCAGCAGGGACGACAGGGCGTCAGATACGCAGTATTTT. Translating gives CASRDDRASDTQYF.

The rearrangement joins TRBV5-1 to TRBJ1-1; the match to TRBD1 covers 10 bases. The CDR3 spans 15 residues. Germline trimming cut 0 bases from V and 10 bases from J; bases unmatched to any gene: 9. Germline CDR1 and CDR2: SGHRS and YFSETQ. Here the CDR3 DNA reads TGCGCCAGCAGCTTGGATCTGACAGGGGGCCTTAGAGCTTTCTTT. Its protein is CASSLDLTGGLRAFF.

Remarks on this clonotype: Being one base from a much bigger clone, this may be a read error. The CDR3 protein is CASSFYGLGLNIGELFF. CDR3 bases: TGTGCCAGCAGTTTTTACGGACTGGGACTGAACATCGGGGAGCTGTTTTTT. The chain has TRBV28 and TRBJ2-2, with D possibly matching TRBD2 (6 bases). In germline, CDR1 is MDHEN, CDR2 SYDVKM. The CDR3 length is 17 residues.

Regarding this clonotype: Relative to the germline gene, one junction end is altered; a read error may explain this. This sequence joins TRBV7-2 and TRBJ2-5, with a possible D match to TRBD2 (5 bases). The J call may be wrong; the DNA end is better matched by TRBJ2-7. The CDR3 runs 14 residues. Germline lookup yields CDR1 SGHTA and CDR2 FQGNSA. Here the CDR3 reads CASSRDQGSSEQYF. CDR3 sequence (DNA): TGTGCCAGCTCCCGGGATCAAGGGTCCTCCGAGCAGTACTTC.

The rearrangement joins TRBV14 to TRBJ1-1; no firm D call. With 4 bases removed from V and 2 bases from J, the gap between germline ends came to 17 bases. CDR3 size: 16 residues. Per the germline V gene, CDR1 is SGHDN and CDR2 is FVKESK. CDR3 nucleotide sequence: TGTGCCAGCAGCCCCCCCTGGGAACAGTTTAACACTGAAGCTTTCTTT. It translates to CASSPPWEQFNTEAFF.

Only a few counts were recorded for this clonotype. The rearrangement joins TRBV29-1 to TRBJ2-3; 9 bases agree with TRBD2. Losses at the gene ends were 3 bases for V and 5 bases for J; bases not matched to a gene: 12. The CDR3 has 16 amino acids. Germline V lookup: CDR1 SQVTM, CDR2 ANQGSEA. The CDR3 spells CSVESNLRGGGDTQYF. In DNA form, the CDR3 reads TGCAGCGTTGAGAGTAACCTGCGGGGGGGCGGAGATACGCAGTATTTT.

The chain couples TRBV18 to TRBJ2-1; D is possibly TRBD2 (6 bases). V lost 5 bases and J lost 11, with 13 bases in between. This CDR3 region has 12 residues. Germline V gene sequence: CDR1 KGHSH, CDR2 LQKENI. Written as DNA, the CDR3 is TGTGCCAGCTCAGATAGCGGTCCAAAGCAGTTCTTC. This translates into CASSDSGPKQFF.

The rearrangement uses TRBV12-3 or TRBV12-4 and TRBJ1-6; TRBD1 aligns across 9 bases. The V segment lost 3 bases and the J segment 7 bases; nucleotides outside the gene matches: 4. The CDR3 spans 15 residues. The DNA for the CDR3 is TGTGCCAGCAGTTTCGTTGGACAGGGGAATTCACCCCTCCACTTT. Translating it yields CASSFVGQGNSPLHF.

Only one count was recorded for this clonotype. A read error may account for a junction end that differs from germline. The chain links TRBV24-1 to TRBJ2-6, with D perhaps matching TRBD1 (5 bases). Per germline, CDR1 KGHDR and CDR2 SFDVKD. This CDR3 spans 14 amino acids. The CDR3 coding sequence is TGTGCCTCCAGTGAAAGCTCTGGGGCCAACGTCCTGGCTTTC. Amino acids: CASSESSGANVLAF.

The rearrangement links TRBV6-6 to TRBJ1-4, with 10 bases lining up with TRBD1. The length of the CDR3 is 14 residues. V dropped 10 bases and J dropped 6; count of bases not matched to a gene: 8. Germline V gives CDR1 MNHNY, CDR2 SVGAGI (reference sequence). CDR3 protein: CATSTGGGYEKLFF. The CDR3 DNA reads TGTGCCACCTCGACAGGGGGCGGGTATGAAAAACTGTTTTTT.

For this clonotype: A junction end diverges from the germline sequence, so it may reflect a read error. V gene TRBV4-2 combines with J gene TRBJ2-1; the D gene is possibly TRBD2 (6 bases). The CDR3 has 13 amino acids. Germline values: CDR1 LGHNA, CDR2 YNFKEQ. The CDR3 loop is CASNQGSGFEQFF. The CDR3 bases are TGTGCCAGCAACCAAGGAAGCGGGTTTGAGCAGTTCTTC.

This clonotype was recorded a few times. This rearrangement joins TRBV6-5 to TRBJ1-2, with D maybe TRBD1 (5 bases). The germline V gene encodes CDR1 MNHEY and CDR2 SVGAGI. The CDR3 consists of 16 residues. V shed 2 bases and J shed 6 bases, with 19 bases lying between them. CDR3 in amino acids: CASSYTVPTVRNGYTF. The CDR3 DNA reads TGTGCCAGCAGTTACACAGTACCGACAGTCCGGAATGGCTACACCTTC.

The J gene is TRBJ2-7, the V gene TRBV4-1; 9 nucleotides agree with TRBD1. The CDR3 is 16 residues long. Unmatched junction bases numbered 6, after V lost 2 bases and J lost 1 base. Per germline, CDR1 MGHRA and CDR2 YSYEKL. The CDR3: CASSQIHGQGSYEQYF. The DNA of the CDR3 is TGCGCCAGCAGCCAAATTCATGGACAGGGGTCCTACGAGCAGTACTTC.

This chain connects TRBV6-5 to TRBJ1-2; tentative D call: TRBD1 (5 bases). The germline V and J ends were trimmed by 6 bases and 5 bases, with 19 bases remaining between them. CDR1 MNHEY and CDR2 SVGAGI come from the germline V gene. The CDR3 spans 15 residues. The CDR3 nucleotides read TGTGCCAGCAGCCACGGGACTGTGACGGGGTATGGCTACACCTTC. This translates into CASSHGTVTGYGYTF.

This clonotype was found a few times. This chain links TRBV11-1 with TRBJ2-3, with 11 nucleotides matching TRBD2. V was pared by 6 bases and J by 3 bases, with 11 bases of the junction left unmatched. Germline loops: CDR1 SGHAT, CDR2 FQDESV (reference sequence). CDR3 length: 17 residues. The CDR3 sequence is CASSPLLIAGGTDTQYF. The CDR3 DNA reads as TGTGCCAGCAGTCCACTCCTAATAGCGGGGGGGACAGATACGCAGTATTTT. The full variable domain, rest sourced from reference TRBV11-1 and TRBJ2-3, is EAEVAQSPRYKITEKSQAVAFWCDPISGHATLYWYRQILGQGPELLVQFQDESVVDDSQLPKDRFSAERLKGVDSTLKIQPAELGDSAMYLCASSPLLIAGGTDTQYFGPGTRLTVL.

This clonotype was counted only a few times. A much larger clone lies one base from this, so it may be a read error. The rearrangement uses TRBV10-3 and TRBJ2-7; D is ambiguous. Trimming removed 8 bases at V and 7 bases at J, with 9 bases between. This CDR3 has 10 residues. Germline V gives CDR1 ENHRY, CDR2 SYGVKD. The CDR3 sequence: CAIGANEQYF. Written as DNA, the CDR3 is TGTGCCATCGGCGCAAATGAGCAGTACTTC.

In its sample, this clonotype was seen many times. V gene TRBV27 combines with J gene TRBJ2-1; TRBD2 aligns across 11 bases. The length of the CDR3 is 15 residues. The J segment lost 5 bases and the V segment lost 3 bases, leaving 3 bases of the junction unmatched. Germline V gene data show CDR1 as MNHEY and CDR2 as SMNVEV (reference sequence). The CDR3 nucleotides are TGTGCCAGCAGTTTGACTAGCGGGGCCCACAATGAGCAGTTCTTC. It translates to CASSLTSGAHNEQFF.

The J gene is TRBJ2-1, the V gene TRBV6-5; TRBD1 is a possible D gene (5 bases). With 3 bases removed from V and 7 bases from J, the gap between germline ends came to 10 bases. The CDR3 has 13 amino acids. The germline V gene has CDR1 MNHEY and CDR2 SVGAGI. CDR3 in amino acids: CASSYEKGNEQFF. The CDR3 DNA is TGTGCCAGCAGTTATGAGAAGGGGAATGAGCAGTTCTTC.

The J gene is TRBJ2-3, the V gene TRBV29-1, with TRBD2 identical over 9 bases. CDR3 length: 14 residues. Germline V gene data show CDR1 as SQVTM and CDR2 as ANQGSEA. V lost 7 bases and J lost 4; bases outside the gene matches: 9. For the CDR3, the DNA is TGCAGCGGCAGGGGGGCTAGCGGGGCAGATACGCAGTATTTT. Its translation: CSGRGASGADTQYF.

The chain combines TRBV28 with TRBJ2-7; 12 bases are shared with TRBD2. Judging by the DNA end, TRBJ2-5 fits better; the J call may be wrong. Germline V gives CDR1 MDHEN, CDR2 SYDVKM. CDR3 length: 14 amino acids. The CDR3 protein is CASSSSGREMTQYF. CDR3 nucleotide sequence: TGTGCCAGCAGTTCTAGCGGGAGGGAGATGACCCAGTACTTC.

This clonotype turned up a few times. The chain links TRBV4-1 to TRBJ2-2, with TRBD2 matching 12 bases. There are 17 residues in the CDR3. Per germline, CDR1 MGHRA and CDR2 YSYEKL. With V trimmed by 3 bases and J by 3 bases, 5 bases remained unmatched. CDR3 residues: CASSHGLAGTHTGELFF. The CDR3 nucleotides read TGCGCCAGCAGCCACGGACTAGCGGGGACCCACACCGGGGAGCTGTTTTTT.

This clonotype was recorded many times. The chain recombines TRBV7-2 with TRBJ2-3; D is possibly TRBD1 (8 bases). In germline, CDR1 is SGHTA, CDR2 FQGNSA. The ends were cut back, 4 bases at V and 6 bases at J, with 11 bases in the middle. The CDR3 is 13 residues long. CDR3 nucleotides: TGTGCCAGCAGCTCACAGGGGGGGGATACGCAGTATTTT. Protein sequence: CASSSQGGDTQYF.

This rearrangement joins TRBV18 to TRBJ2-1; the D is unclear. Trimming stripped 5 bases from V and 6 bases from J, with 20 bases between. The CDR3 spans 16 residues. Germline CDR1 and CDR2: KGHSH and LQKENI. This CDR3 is CASSARSPLDGNEQFF. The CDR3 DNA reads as TGTGCCAGCTCAGCAAGGTCCCCCCTAGACGGCAATGAGCAGTTCTTC.

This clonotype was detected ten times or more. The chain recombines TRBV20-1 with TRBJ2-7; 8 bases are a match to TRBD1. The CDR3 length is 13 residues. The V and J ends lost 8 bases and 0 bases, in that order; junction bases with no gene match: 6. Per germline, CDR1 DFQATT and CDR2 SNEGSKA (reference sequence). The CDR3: CSTTGGSSYEQYF. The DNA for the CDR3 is TGCAGTACCACAGGGGGGAGCTCCTACGAGCAGTACTTC.

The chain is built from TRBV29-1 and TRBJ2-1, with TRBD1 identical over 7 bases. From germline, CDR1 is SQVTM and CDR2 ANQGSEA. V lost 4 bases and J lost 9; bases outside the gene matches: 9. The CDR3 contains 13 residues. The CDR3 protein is CSVADRTSGEQFF. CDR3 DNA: TGCAGCGTTGCGGACAGGACCTCCGGTGAGCAGTTCTTC.